Included here is one TCR beta chain sequence, with context. Its specificity is unknown. Looked up from germline, CDR1 is LNHNV and CDR2 is YYDKDF (reference sequence). The CDR3 totals 14 residues. UMI-labeled TRB cDNA libraries were prepared by 5' RACE. From the 5' RACE reads, TCRdb lists one entry per CDR3 protein and no DNA. In all, the sample yields around 92,000 distinct CDR3 sequences. The data were taken from a study of CXCR3-negative and CXCR3-positive naive CD8 T cells. Naive cells were sorted as CD45RO-, CCR7+, CD27+ and CD95-. Whole-study findings and limits: Diversity proved comparably high across both naive subsets and much lower in memory CD8+ cells. Memory, not naive, CXCR3-negative and CXCR3-positive cells differed in TRBV-TRBJ usage. CXCR3-positive naive cells had TRB CDR3s that were more hydrophobic than CXCR3-negative naive cells had.

The chain uses TRBV15 and TRBJ1-2; checking the TCRdb D call of TRBD1 is not possible without DNA. The clonotype was recovered from a human donor in good health. Some clones in this sample may be carry-over from other donors' samples. The sample was naive CXCR3- CD8+ T cells from blood. Subset of the sample: CD45RO-CCR7+CD27+CD95- naive CD8+ T cells lacking CXCR3 (TNR3-). The CDR3 is CATSRDVGADGYTF.